One and the same sample provided the 31 T cell receptor beta chains below, sequenced in a study of blood T cell repertoires in COVID-19. Some clones are missing from TCRdb's copy, which holds only in-frame ones; the method was immunoSEQ multiplex PCR. The sample shows 150,000 to 200,000 clones, around 81% of them seen only once. Sequencing was done on a sample of peripheral blood. These receptor sequences come from a human donor with acute or convalescent COVID-19. The donor label of this sample is uncertain.

The rearrangement uses TRBV9 and TRBJ2-1; D uncertain. In germline, CDR1 is SGDLS, CDR2 YYNGEE. The CDR3 totals 13 residues. Trimming removed 3 bases from V and 6 bases from J, with 10 bases in between. DNA for the CDR3: TGTGCCAGCAGCGGGGCCCCAGCCAATGAGCAGTTCTTC. This translates into CASSGAPANEQFF.

The rearrangement uses TRBV29-1 and TRBJ1-1; D is uncertain. The CDR3 runs to 10 residues. The V gene lost 4 bases and the J gene lost 6 bases, with 6 bases spanning the gap. CDR1 is SQVTM and CDR2 is ANQGSEA in the germline V gene. The CDR3 DNA reads as TGCAGCGTTGGTCGTCCTGAAGCTTTCTTT. Translated: CSVGRPEAFF.

This clone was detected only once. The chain recombines TRBV29-1 with TRBJ2-1; the D gene is possibly TRBD1 (6 bases). The CDR3 spans 13 residues. Germline CDR1 is SQVTM and CDR2 is ANQGSEA. V shed 6 bases and J shed 6 bases, with 15 bases lying between them. As DNA, the CDR3 is TGCAGCGTACCAGGGGCGGTTATCAATGAGCAGTTCTTC. Translating it yields CSVPGAVINEQFF.

The chain uses TRBV6-5 and TRBJ1-1; D call uncertain. V was trimmed by 6 bases and J by 6 bases, leaving 17 bases between them. This CDR3 is built from 14 residues. From germline, CDR1 is MNHEY and CDR2 SVGAGI. CDR3 nucleotides: TGTGCCAGCAGCCCCGTGAGGGCTCGGGCTGAAGCTTTCTTT. Protein product: CASSPVRARAEAFF.

This clone was observed a few times. The chain combines TRBV4-1 with TRBJ1-2; no clear D gene. V lost 4 bases and J lost 1, with 16 bases in between. Germline CDR1 and CDR2: MGHRA and YSYEKL. The CDR3 sequence is 16 residues long. CDR3 sequence: CASSLGLGRSNYGYTF. CDR3 bases: TGCGCCAGCAGCCTAGGACTTGGGCGGAGTAACTATGGCTACACCTTC.

The chain carries TRBV7-3 and TRBJ1-1, with D maybe TRBD1 (6 bases). Trimming removed 0 bases from V and 2 bases from J, with 10 bases in between. The CDR3 has 15 amino acids. Germline-derived CDR1 and CDR2 are SGHTA and FQGTGA. This CDR3 is CASSLTPDSNTEAFF. CDR3 DNA: TGTGCCAGCAGCTTAACCCCGGACAGTAACACTGAAGCTTTCTTT.

This chain connects TRBV4-2 to TRBJ2-2; the D is unclear. V lost 3 bases to trimming and J lost 4 bases, with 6 bases between them. The CDR3 loop spans 13 amino acids. Germline-derived CDR1 and CDR2 are LGHNA and YNFKEQ. CDR3 sequence (DNA): TGTGCCAGCAGCCAGCGAACCACCGGGGAGCTGTTTTTT. Translating gives CASSQRTTGELFF.

The V call is TRBV7-2, the J call TRBJ1-4; D is possibly TRBD1 (6 bases). Deletions cut 5 bases from V and 4 bases from J, with 17 bases between. This CDR3 has 16 amino acids. The germline V gene has CDR1 SGHTA and CDR2 FQGNSA. CDR3 region: CASSPIQRGGNEKLFF. In nucleotides, the CDR3 is TGTGCCAGCAGCCCCATACAGCGAGGGGGTAATGAAAAACTGTTTTTT.

The rearrangement links TRBV30 to TRBJ1-2; TRBD1 agrees at 8 bases. The trim removed 4 bases at V and 3 bases at J, leaving 7 bases unmatched. The CDR3 extends over 14 amino acids. Germline CDR1 and CDR2: GTSNPN and SVGIG (reference sequence). CDR3 protein: CAWTSQGADYGYTF. DNA for the CDR3: TGTGCCTGGACCTCCCAGGGGGCCGACTATGGCTACACCTTC.

V and J are TRBV7-9 and TRBJ2-1; 10 nucleotides line up with TRBD2. CDR1 and CDR2 from the germline V gene are SEHNR and FQNEAQ (reference sequence). This CDR3 comprises 15 residues. J gave up 6 bases and V 3 bases, and 5 bases lay outside the gene matches. The chain's CDR3 is CASSFETSGLNEQFF. CDR3 coding DNA: TGTGCCAGCAGCTTTGAGACTAGCGGGCTCAATGAGCAGTTCTTC.

This chain connects TRBV30 to TRBJ2-7; D might be TRBD2 (5 bases). Trimming stripped 2 bases from V and 0 bases from J, with 14 bases between. The germline V gene encodes CDR1 GTSNPN and CDR2 SVGIG (reference sequence). The CDR3 is 15 amino acids. The CDR3 spells CAWSRGTASSYEQYF. The CDR3 DNA follows: TGTGCCTGGAGTCGGGGAACCGCGAGCTCCTACGAGCAGTACTTC.

The V and J genes are TRBV13 and TRBJ2-1; TRBD2 agrees at 12 bases. The CDR3 has 15 amino acids. Germline V gene data show CDR1 as PRHDT and CDR2 as FYEKMQ (reference sequence). Trimming took 5 bases from V and 7 from J; bases not matched to a gene: 6. The CDR3 DNA follows: TGTGCCAGCAGCATAACTAGCGGGGGGCGGAATGAGCAGTTCTTC. It specifies CASSITSGGRNEQFF.

This rearrangement joins TRBV15 to TRBJ1-1; no definite D call. V was trimmed by 2 bases and J by 5 bases, leaving 9 bases between them. This CDR3 is 13 amino acids long. Germline V gives CDR1 LNHNV, CDR2 YYDKDF (reference sequence). DNA for the CDR3: TGTGCCACCAGCAGATCTAGTAATACTGAAGCTTTCTTT. This gives the protein CATSRSSNTEAFF.

This sequence joins TRBV6-5 and TRBJ1-3; D gene uncertain. From germline, CDR1 is MNHEY and CDR2 SVGAGI. The length of the CDR3 is 15 residues. V dropped 3 bases and J dropped 4 bases, with 13 bases sitting between them. The CDR3 nucleotides are TGTGCCAGCAGTTATAGCGGGGAGATCGGAAACACCATATATTTT. This encodes CASSYSGEIGNTIYF.

This sequence joins TRBV28 and TRBJ2-1, with TRBD2 matching over 7 bases. The CDR3 has 16 amino acids. The V segment lost 6 bases and the J segment 0 bases; nucleotides outside the gene matches: 8. Germline CDR1 is MDHEN and CDR2 is SYDVKM. The CDR3 DNA reads as TGTGCCAGCAGCCCTGGGGGGGAGGACTCCTACAATGAGCAGTTCTTC. This codes for CASSPGGEDSYNEQFF.

The chain employs TRBV7-8 and TRBJ2-2; TRBD2 matches at 14 bases. V shed 0 bases and J 0 bases; nucleotides not matched to a gene: 6. Germline assignment: CDR1 SGHVS and CDR2 FQNEAQ. The CDR3 is 20 amino acids. The CDR3 coding sequence is TGTGCCAGCAGCTTAGCTTCCGGGACTAGCGGGGGCGCGAACACCGGGGAGCTGTTTTTT. It is translated as CASSLASGTSGGANTGELFF. The full variable domain, its missing parts supplied by reference TRBV7-8 and TRBJ2-2, is GAGVSQSPRYKVAKRGQDVALRCDPISGHVSLFWYQQALGQGPEFLTYFQNEAQLDKSGLPSDRFFAERPEGSVSTLKIQRTQQEDSAVYLCASSLASGTSGGANTGELFFGEGSRLTVL.

The V call is TRBV6-5, the J call TRBJ2-3; D perhaps matches TRBD2 (5 bases). The CDR3 covers 15 residues. The ends were cut back, 0 bases at V and 1 base at J, with 8 bases in the middle. The V gene's germline CDR1 is MNHEY and CDR2 SVGAGI. CDR3 in DNA: TGTGCCAGCAGTTACTCGGAGGTGGGCACAGATACGCAGTATTTT. As protein: CASSYSEVGTDTQYF.

The rearrangement uses TRBV15 and TRBJ1-1; D might be TRBD1 (6 bases). V lost 5 bases and J lost 5, with 15 bases in between. The CDR3 length is 14 residues. The V gene's germline CDR1 is LNHNV and CDR2 YYDKDF (reference sequence). DNA for the CDR3: TGTGCCACCAGCTTACCGACAGGTCAAACTGAAGCTTTCTTT. Amino acid sequence: CATSLPTGQTEAFF.

As DNA, the CDR3 is TGTGCCAGCAGTTACCGGGACAGTGAGACCCAGTACTTC. Its translation is CASSYRDSETQYF. This rearrangement joins TRBV6-6 to TRBJ2-5; the match to TRBD1 covers 7 bases. The germline V gene has CDR1 MNHNY and CDR2 SVGAGI (reference sequence). The CDR3 contains 13 residues. With 2 bases clipped from V and 5 bases from J, the junction kept 2 bases outside the gene matches.

The chain links TRBV7-9 to TRBJ2-3; 7 positions agree with TRBD1. The trim removed 5 bases at V and 6 bases at J, leaving 11 bases unmatched. From germline, CDR1 is SEHNR and CDR2 FQNEAQ (reference sequence). This CDR3 has 15 residues. CDR3 residues: CASSQLGGRSDTQYF. The CDR3 DNA reads TGTGCCAGCAGCCAACTAGGGGGCCGAAGCGATACGCAGTATTTT.

The chain joins TRBV29-1 to TRBJ2-3; D is undetermined. CDR1 is SQVTM, CDR2 ANQGSEA, per germline. V shed 4 bases and J shed 4 bases, with 9 bases lying between them. The CDR3 sequence is 12 residues long. The CDR3 sequence: CSVGEAADTQYF. As DNA, the CDR3 is TGCAGCGTTGGAGAGGCGGCAGATACGCAGTATTTT.

This chain connects TRBV3-1 (or the pseudogene TRBV3-2) to TRBJ2-5, with 14 bases aligning to TRBD2. CDR1 is LGHDT, CDR2 YNNKEL, per germline (reference sequence). V was pared by 6 bases and J by 4 bases, with 4 bases of the junction left unmatched. The CDR3 runs to 15 residues. The CDR3 DNA sequence: TGTGCCAGCAGAAGGACTAGCGGGAGGTTAGAGACCCAGTACTTC. This sequence encodes CASRRTSGRLETQYF.

J is TRBJ2-1 and V is TRBV2, with TRBD2 as a possible D gene (6 bases). The CDR3 sequence is 14 residues long. Germline V gene sequence: CDR1 SNHLY, CDR2 FYNNEI. The germline V and J ends were trimmed by 7 bases and 4 bases, with 14 bases remaining between them. The CDR3 nucleotides are TGTGCCAGCAAGACCGGGACTGGATACAATGAGCAGTTCTTC. This codes for CASKTGTGYNEQFF. Complete variable domain (other parts from reference TRBV2 and TRBJ2-1): EPEVTQTPSHQVTQMGQEVILRCVPISNHLYFYWYRQILGQKVEFLVSFYNNEISEKSEIFDDQFSVERPDGSNFTLKIRSTKLEDSAMYFCASKTGTGYNEQFFGPGTRLTVL.

The chain couples TRBV5-6 to TRBJ1-4; D gene unclear. The CDR3 consists of 13 residues. Trimming cost V 2 bases and J 7 bases, with 9 bases left between them. Per the germline V gene, CDR1 is SGHDT and CDR2 is YYEEEE. CDR3 in amino acids: CASSFIPGEKLFF. The CDR3 DNA follows: TGTGCCAGCAGCTTTATTCCGGGTGAAAAACTGTTTTTT.

The J gene is TRBJ2-1, the V gene TRBV27; weak D call: TRBD1 (5 bases). In germline, CDR1 is MNHEY, CDR2 SMNVEV (reference sequence). The V gene lost 4 bases and the J gene lost 9 bases, with 19 bases spanning the gap. The CDR3 is made up of 15 amino acids. The CDR3 DNA reads TGTGCCAGCAGTTCCCGGCAGGGTCTATTGGGTGAGCAGTTCTTC. The encoded protein is CASSSRQGLLGEQFF.

CDR3 DNA sequence: TGCGCCAGCAGTCACGAGGGTCCGAACACCGGGGAGCTGTTTTTT. Protein: CASSHEGPNTGELFF. The chain has TRBV23-1 and TRBJ2-2; maybe TRBD2 (5 bases). TRBV23-1 is annotated as an ORF whose role is uncertain. Trimming took off 3 bases at V and 0 bases at J, with 8 bases between the two ends. There are 15 residues in the CDR3.

The rearrangement joins TRBV9 to TRBJ2-2; D possibly corresponds to TRBD1 (6 bases). This CDR3 is 15 amino acids long. The germline V gene encodes CDR1 SGDLS and CDR2 YYNGEE. The germline V and J ends were trimmed by 4 bases and 0 bases, with 10 bases remaining between them. CDR3 residues: CASSRQDANTGELFF. CDR3 DNA sequence: TGTGCCAGCAGCCGACAGGACGCGAACACCGGGGAGCTGTTTTTT.

The rearrangement joins TRBV27 to TRBJ1-1, with D unclear. Trimming stripped 5 bases from V and 0 bases from J, with 16 bases between. The CDR3 consists of 16 residues. Germline CDR1 reads MNHEY; CDR2 reads SMNVEV (reference sequence). In nucleotides, the CDR3 is TGTGCCAGCAGTCCGTGGAGTGCTCAAATGAACACTGAAGCTTTCTTT. The encoded protein is CASSPWSAQMNTEAFF.

This clone turned up a few times. This rearrangement joins TRBV14 to TRBJ2-3, with D possibly being TRBD2 (6 bases). CDR3 size: 14 residues. Germline CDR1 SGHDN, CDR2 FVKESK. With 0 bases removed from V and 3 bases from J, the gap between germline ends came to 7 bases. CDR3 sequence reads: CASSQDLATDTQYF. The DNA for the CDR3 is TGTGCCAGCAGCCAAGATCTAGCGACAGATACGCAGTATTTT.

The chain uses TRBV18 and TRBJ1-6; D not certain. Germline CDR1 and CDR2: KGHSH and LQKENI. CDR3 length: 15 amino acids. Trimming stripped 3 bases from V and 6 bases from J, with 12 bases between. CDR3 in amino acids: CASSPGVGSNSPLHF. The CDR3 coding sequence is TGTGCCAGCTCACCCGGGGTAGGGTCTAATTCACCCCTCCACTTT.

V and J are TRBV5-1 and TRBJ2-1, with D unresolved. The germline V and J ends were trimmed by 3 bases and 2 bases, with 6 bases remaining between them. Germline values: CDR1 SGHRS, CDR2 YFSETQ. The CDR3 loop spans 13 amino acids. The CDR3 DNA reads as TGCGCCAGCAGCTCCCCTACCTACAATGAGCAGTTCTTC. Translating it yields CASSSPTYNEQFF.